This T cell receptor (beta chain) was recovered during a study of shared clonotypes between healthy human individuals. V shed 4 bases and J shed 2 bases, with 13 bases lying between them. The germline V gene has CDR1 SGHTA and CDR2 FQGTGA. CDR3 size: 15 residues. Clones were sequenced by immunoSEQ multiplex PCR, and TCRdb holds only the in-frame ones, with some missing. The sample consists of 2 million to 2.5 million clones, 80% to 95% of them appearing once. The J gene is TRBJ2-3, the V gene TRBV7-3; perhaps TRBD2 as D (6 bases). This sequence was found in a man aged 18 to 35 in good health. Some clones in this sample may be carry-over from other donors' samples. What was sequenced was naive CD4+ T cells from PBMCs. This sample's subset: CD45RA+ positively selected. CDR3 sequence: CASSWKSGPTDTQYF. In DNA, the CDR3 is TGTGCCAGCAGCTGGAAGAGCGGGCCCACAGATACGCAGTATTTT.